Here is one T cell receptor beta chain with its context. Its specificity is not known. In the PCR, 60 Vbeta and 13 Jbeta primers were used. Only in-frame clones appear in the TCRdb table, and some are missing; sequencing was by immunoSEQ multiplex PCR. This sample's table has fewer than 100,000 clones. The data were obtained in a study of cytomegalovirus exposure and HLA in healthy donors. Regarding the study as a whole: By a later analysis, the bulk of CMV-associated TCR beta chains appeared HLA-restricted. A later look showed TCR association rates differing by HLA locus, highest for DRB1 and lowest for HLA-C.

The CDR3 sequence is 15 residues long. The junction had 4 bases not matched to a gene; V was cut back by 4 bases and J by 2 bases. CDR1 SEHNR and CDR2 FQNEAQ come from the germline V gene (reference sequence). Material: PBMCs. The receptor's source is a man in his forties or fifties in good health and CMV-seronegative. The chain combines TRBV7-9 with TRBJ2-3, with 9 positions matching TRBD1. The CDR3 loop reads CASSSGQGPTDTQYF. DNA of the CDR3: TGTGCCAGCAGCTCCGGACAGGGGCCCACAGATACGCAGTATTTT.